Below, 29 T cell receptor beta chains from the same sample are listed, as sequenced in a study of blood T cell repertoires in COVID-19. Only in-frame clones appear in the TCRdb table, and some are missing; sequencing was by immunoSEQ multiplex PCR. This sample has roughly 38,000 clones, with roughly nine tenths found just once. The material sequenced was peripheral blood. All receptors derive from a man in his fifties or sixties in a cohort sampled during active COVID-19.

This chain joins TRBV29-1 and TRBJ2-7; D is perhaps TRBD2 (6 bases). This CDR3 has 12 residues. V was pared by 4 bases and J by 3 bases, with 10 bases between. Germline CDR1 is SQVTM and CDR2 is ANQGSEA. This chain's CDR3 is CSVARGFYEQYF. The CDR3 bases are TGCAGCGTTGCCCGGGGGTTCTACGAGCAGTACTTC.

CDR3 sequence reads: CASRPPEGLKAEAFF. The CDR3 DNA is TGTGCCAGCAGACCCCCCGAGGGCCTTAAGGCTGAAGCTTTCTTT. V and J are TRBV6-5 and TRBJ1-1; D remains ambiguous. Trimming shortened V by 6 bases and J by 6 bases, and 20 bases separated the two germline ends. There are 15 residues in the CDR3. From germline, CDR1 is MNHEY and CDR2 SVGAGI.

The chain recombines TRBV24-1 with TRBJ2-3; TRBD2 aligns across 13 bases. There are 17 residues in the CDR3. V was clipped by 2 bases and J by 5 bases; unmatched bases: 6. Germline CDR1 and CDR2: KGHDR and SFDVKD. CDR3 DNA sequence: TGTGCCACCAGTGATTCCGAGGGACTAGCGGGAAGAGATACGCAGTATTTT. It specifies CATSDSEGLAGRDTQYF.

The gene calls are TRBV9 and TRBJ2-2; the D gene is possibly TRBD1 (5 bases). V lost 0 bases and J 4 bases, leaving 13 bases between the germline ends. The CDR3 sequence is 16 residues long. Per germline, CDR1 SGDLS and CDR2 YYNGEE. The chain's CDR3 is CASSVEGSDITGELFF. The CDR3 nucleotides read TGTGCCAGCAGCGTAGAGGGGTCTGATATCACCGGGGAGCTGTTTTTT.

The rearrangement links TRBV5-1 to TRBJ2-7; 7 nucleotides agree with TRBD1. This CDR3 is built from 15 residues. Germline values: CDR1 SGHRS, CDR2 YFSETQ. V lost 3 bases, J lost 5 bases, and 11 bases stayed unmatched. The CDR3 bases are TGCGCCAGCAGCTACAGGGGCCAAGGAGGTGACGAGCAGTACTTC. It specifies CASSYRGQGGDEQYF.

V and J are TRBV27 and TRBJ1-6; unclear D gene. Germline V gene sequence: CDR1 MNHEY, CDR2 SMNVEV (reference sequence). The germline V and J ends were trimmed by 2 bases and 9 bases, with 14 bases remaining between them. The CDR3 has 15 residues. The CDR3 reads CASSLVGRGSSPLHF. The CDR3 coding sequence is TGTGCCAGCAGTTTAGTTGGTCGTGGCAGTTCACCCCTCCACTTT.

The rearrangement uses TRBV27 and TRBJ2-1; no clear D. The germline CDR1 and CDR2 sequences are MNHEY and SMNVEV (reference sequence). The length of the CDR3 is 14 residues. The ends were cut back, 0 bases at V and 4 bases at J, with 7 bases in the middle. CDR3 residues: CASSLSSPYNEQFF. The CDR3 coding sequence is TGTGCCAGCAGTTTATCGAGCCCGTACAATGAGCAGTTCTTC.

This sequence joins TRBV5-1 and TRBJ2-1; 11 bases align to TRBD2. Germline V gene lookup returns CDR1 SGHRS and CDR2 YFSETQ. CDR3 length equals 15 residues. V shed 4 bases, J shed 9 bases, and the junction held 9 bases outside the gene matches. The CDR3, as DNA: TGCGCCAGCAGCGACGTAGCGGGAGGGCCAAGTGAGCAGTTCTTC. Amino acids: CASSDVAGGPSEQFF.

The chain combines TRBV7-2 with TRBJ2-5; TRBD2 matches at 11 bases. The CDR3 has 15 amino acids. The junction had 5 bases not matched to a gene; V was cut back by 1 base and J by 7 bases. Germline assignment: CDR1 SGHTA and CDR2 FQGNSA. CDR3 amino acids: CASSLVGTSGGTQYF. The CDR3 DNA reads as TGTGCCAGCAGCTTAGTTGGGACTAGCGGCGGGACCCAGTACTTC.

This clone was picked up a small number of times. This sequence joins TRBV3-1 (or the pseudogene TRBV3-2) and TRBJ2-1, with 7 bases aligning to TRBD1. The CDR3 length is 17 residues. Germline CDR1 reads LGHDT; CDR2 reads YNNKEL (reference sequence). J gave up 4 bases and V 0 bases, and 9 bases lay outside the gene matches. In DNA form, the CDR3 reads TGTGCCAGCAGCCAAGAAGAAGGGGGACAGTCATACAATGAGCAGTTCTTC. Its protein product is CASSQEEGGQSYNEQFF.

This chain uses TRBV19 with TRBJ1-3, with TRBD1 as a possible D gene (5 bases). Germline CDR1 and CDR2: LNHDA and SQIVND (reference sequence). The CDR3 length is 16 residues. V gave up 2 bases and J gave up 3 bases, with 14 bases separating them. The chain's CDR3 is CASSIRQSFGGNTIYF. CDR3 DNA: TGTGCCAGTAGTATAAGACAGTCCTTCGGTGGAAACACCATATATTTT.

V usage is TRBV12-3 or TRBV12-4 and J usage is TRBJ2-2, with unresolved D. This CDR3 has 12 residues. Trimming took 7 bases from V and 6 from J, leaving 9 bases between them. The CDR3 loop is CASTPVAGELFF. CDR3 DNA sequence: TGTGCCAGCACCCCCGTCGCCGGGGAGCTGTTTTTT.

This clone occurred a few times. The chain is built from TRBV7-9 and TRBJ1-6; D gene uncertain. Trimming removed 6 bases at V and 5 bases at J, with 11 bases between. The CDR3 length is 14 residues. Germline CDR1 SEHNR, CDR2 FQNEAQ (reference sequence). The CDR3 DNA sequence: TGTGCCAGCAGTTCCATGACTGATAATTCACCCCTCCACTTT. Translation: CASSSMTDNSPLHF.

The genes are TRBV3-1 (or the pseudogene TRBV3-2) and TRBJ1-4, with TRBD1 matching over 7 bases. Germline values: CDR1 LGHDT, CDR2 YNNKEL (reference sequence). The length of the CDR3 is 16 residues. The ends lost 2 bases at V and 4 bases at J; junction bases unmatched: 7. DNA of the CDR3: TGTGCCAGCAGCCAATCATGGGACAGCGGTAATGAAAAACTGTTTTTT. Residues: CASSQSWDSGNEKLFF.

This sequence joins TRBV9 and TRBJ2-1, with TRBD2 matching over 7 bases. Unmatched junction bases numbered 13, after V lost 3 bases and J lost 7 bases. CDR3 length equals 16 residues. Germline assignment: CDR1 SGDLS and CDR2 YYNGEE. Here the CDR3 DNA reads TGTGCCAGCAGCGGGGAGGCTAGCGGTCGGCGGAATGAGCAGTTCTTC. Amino acids: CASSGEASGRRNEQFF.

This clone was detected a few times. The DNA of the CDR3 is TGTGCCAGTAGTAGCTGGACAGGGGAAGGGGAACAAGAGACCCAGTACTTC. This translates into CASSSWTGEGEQETQYF. V gene TRBV19 combines with J gene TRBJ2-5; TRBD1 matches 9 bases. The V and J ends lost 4 bases and 2 bases, in that order; junction bases with no gene match: 11. CDR1 and CDR2 from the germline V gene are LNHDA and SQIVND (reference sequence). The CDR3 covers 17 residues.

This sequence joins TRBV16 and TRBJ2-7; D uncertain. Germline V lookup: CDR1 KGHSY, CDR2 FQNENV. The CDR3 runs 14 residues. Trimming removed 3 bases at V and 2 bases at J, with 11 bases between. CDR3 bases: TGTGCCAGCAGCCATCCGCAGGAAACCTACGAGCAGTACTTC. It encodes CASSHPQETYEQYF.

This chain connects TRBV7-3 to TRBJ2-3, with D perhaps TRBD1 (6 bases). This CDR3 is built from 17 residues. Germline CDR1 reads SGHTA; CDR2 reads FQGTGA. The V end was cut by 5 bases, the J end by 1 base, with 19 bases between. CDR3 in DNA: TGTGCCAGCAGCCCAGGAGTTAGGGGGAGAGGCACAGATACGCAGTATTTT. Protein sequence: CASSPGVRGRGTDTQYF.

The chain carries TRBV30 and TRBJ1-5; D unclear. V dropped 2 bases and J dropped 5 bases, with 10 bases sitting between them. The CDR3 contains 13 residues. Germline CDR1 reads GTSNPN; CDR2 reads SVGIG (reference sequence). The CDR3 region is CAWSPAGDQPQHF. The CDR3 DNA sequence: TGTGCCTGGAGTCCGGCGGGCGATCAGCCCCAGCATTTT.

This clone was seen a few times. This chain links TRBV9 with TRBJ1-3; D unclear. The V end lost 3 bases, the J end lost 3 bases, and 4 bases lay between the germline ends. Germline lookup yields CDR1 SGDLS and CDR2 YYNGEE. CDR3 length: 12 amino acids. CDR3 coding DNA: TGTGCCAGCAGCGACGGTGGAAACACCATATATTTT. Translating gives CASSDGGNTIYF.

V usage is TRBV19 and J usage is TRBJ2-3; 10 bases are shared with TRBD2. Germline V gene lookup returns CDR1 LNHDA and CDR2 SQIVND (reference sequence). This CDR3 is 17 amino acids long. V lost 1 base to trimming and J lost 4 bases; unmatched junction nucleotides: 8. This chain's CDR3 is CASSIVTLAGAADTQYF. In nucleotides, the CDR3 is TGTGCCAGTAGTATAGTTACCCTAGCGGGGGCCGCAGATACGCAGTATTTT.

The V and J genes are TRBV12-3 or TRBV12-4 and TRBJ1-1; D is ambiguous. The V gene lost 5 bases and the J gene lost 0 bases, with 4 bases spanning the gap. There are 12 residues in the CDR3. This CDR3 is CASSPLNTEAFF. In DNA form, the CDR3 reads TGTGCCAGCAGTCCGTTGAACACTGAAGCTTTCTTT.

Only a few counts were recorded for this clone. The chain couples TRBV7-9 to TRBJ2-3; 8 bases match TRBD2. This CDR3 region has 15 residues. Germline V gives CDR1 SEHNR, CDR2 FQNEAQ (reference sequence). V was clipped by 8 bases and J by 2 bases; unmatched bases: 9. The CDR3: CASGLRGVDTDTQYF. The DNA of the CDR3 is TGTGCCAGCGGACTGCGGGGGGTAGACACAGATACGCAGTATTTT.

This sequence joins TRBV5-6 and TRBJ2-7, with D possibly matching TRBD1 (6 bases). V lost 3 bases to trimming and J lost 2 bases, with 15 bases between them. Per germline, CDR1 SGHDT and CDR2 YYEEEE. This CDR3 is built from 15 residues. CDR3 bases: TGTGCCAGCAGCTCGCCCGGGACAACCACCTACGAGCAGTACGTC. This codes for CASSSPGTTTYEQYV.

The rearrangement links TRBV12-3 or TRBV12-4 to TRBJ1-5, with a possible D match to TRBD1 (6 bases). This CDR3 has 12 residues. With 6 bases removed from V and 10 bases from J, the gap between germline ends came to 13 bases. The CDR3 sequence is CASSGGGGPQHF. Here the CDR3 DNA reads TGTGCCAGCAGCGGAGGGGGGGGACCCCAGCATTTT.

The chain couples TRBV14 to TRBJ2-7; 9 nucleotides match TRBD1. CDR3 length: 18 amino acids. Germline CDR1 is SGHDN and CDR2 is FVKESK. Trimming removed 1 base from V and 4 bases from J; junction bases left unmatched: 14. The DNA for the CDR3 is TGTGCCAGCAGCCAAGGTCCGGGACAGGGCCCAATGGGGTACGAGCAGTACTTC. The encoded protein is CASSQGPGQGPMGYEQYF.

Remarks on this clone: The junction does not match germline at one end; this may be a read error. The rearrangement joins TRBV4-1 to TRBJ2-7; the match to TRBD2 covers 10 bases. This CDR3 region has 15 residues. CDR1 is MGHRA and CDR2 is YSYEKL in the germline V gene. CDR3 coding DNA: TGCGCCAGCAGTCAAGCGGGGGGGCACGGCTACGAGCAGTACTTC. This encodes CASSQAGGHGYEQYF.

DNA of the CDR3: TGTGCCAGCAGCTTCCCGGGACAGGACGTACCTGAGCAGTTCTTC. Translation: CASSFPGQDVPEQFF. The rearrangement links TRBV13 to TRBJ2-1, with 8 positions matching TRBD1. Looked up from germline, CDR1 is PRHDT and CDR2 is FYEKMQ (reference sequence). The trim removed 3 bases at V and 9 bases at J, leaving 10 bases unmatched. The CDR3 is made up of 15 amino acids.

The genes are TRBV18 and TRBJ2-7, with 12 bases that match TRBD1. J gave up 0 bases and V 5 bases, and 2 bases lay outside the gene matches. This CDR3 spans 15 amino acids. Per germline, CDR1 KGHSH and CDR2 LQKENI. The CDR3 spells CASSEGQGASYEQYV. The CDR3 DNA sequence: TGTGCCAGCTCAGAGGGACAGGGGGCCTCCTACGAGCAGTACGTC.